Below are 10 T cell receptor beta chains sequenced from a single sample in a study of cytomegalovirus exposure and HLA in healthy donors. TCRdb keeps only in-frame clones here, not all; method: immunoSEQ multiplex PCR. The sample shows 100,000 to 120,000 clones, approximately 88% of them seen only once. Sequenced material: PBMCs. The receptors derive from a woman between 25 and 40 years old in good health and CMV-seropositive.

The rearrangement joins TRBV5-1 to TRBJ2-7; maybe TRBD2 (6 bases). Germline CDR1 and CDR2: SGHRS and YFSETQ. The V end was cut by 4 bases, the J end by 0 bases, with 17 bases between. CDR3 size: 16 residues. The CDR3 coding sequence is TGCGCCAGCAGCCTTCAGACCGGAGGGAGCTCCTACGAGCAGTACTTC. Translation gives CASSLQTGGSSYEQYF.

The chain employs TRBV6-6 and TRBJ2-5, with D maybe TRBD1 (6 bases). CDR1 is MNHNY, CDR2 SVGAGI, per germline (reference sequence). There are 13 residues in the CDR3. V was trimmed by 1 base and J by 5 bases, leaving 8 bases between them. The CDR3 loop reads CASSYYRVETQYF. The DNA of the CDR3 is TGTGCCAGCAGTTACTACAGGGTTGAGACCCAGTACTTC.

This sequence joins TRBV5-1 and TRBJ2-1; D unclear. The V end lost 0 bases, the J end lost 6 bases, and 7 bases lay between the germline ends. There are 13 residues in the CDR3. Germline values: CDR1 SGHRS, CDR2 YFSETQ. The CDR3 loop reads CASSLVASNEQFF. In DNA, the CDR3 is TGCGCCAGCAGCTTGGTGGCAAGCAATGAGCAGTTCTTC.

Notes on this clone: The sample has other DNA sequences that encode this CDR3 too. CDR3 DNA: TGTGCCAGCAGCCCGGGACAGGGGAACACCGGGGAGCTGTTTTTT. It codes for CASSPGQGNTGELFF. This rearrangement joins TRBV7-9 to TRBJ2-2; 9 bases are a match to TRBD1. This CDR3 is 15 amino acids long. The V and J ends lost 5 bases and 1 base, in that order; junction bases with no gene match: 2. Germline V gene sequence: CDR1 SEHNR, CDR2 FQNEAQ (reference sequence).

The J gene is TRBJ1-2, the V gene TRBV6-4, with 9 bases matching TRBD1. This CDR3 region has 15 residues. Trimming took 5 bases from V and 3 from J; bases not matched to a gene: 7. Germline V gene data show CDR1 as MRHNA and CDR2 as SNTAGT. CDR3 in DNA: TGTGCCAGCAGTCACTGGGACAGGGTAGACTATGGCTACACCTTC. Translation gives CASSHWDRVDYGYTF.

This chain links TRBV2 with TRBJ1-1, with 8 bases aligning to TRBD1. V trimming: 0 bases; J trimming: 6 bases; junction bases outside the gene matches: 9. CDR1 and CDR2 from the germline V gene are SNHLY and FYNNEI. This CDR3 has 16 residues. DNA for the CDR3: TGTGCCAGCAGTGAAGCACAGGGGGTCCAGAGGGCTGAAGCTTTCTTT. Protein product: CASSEAQGVQRAEAFF.

The chain joins TRBV2 to TRBJ2-4; D possibly corresponds to TRBD2 (5 bases). The CDR3 totals 18 residues. The germline V gene encodes CDR1 SNHLY and CDR2 FYNNEI. V shed 5 bases and J shed 4 bases, with 24 bases lying between them. CDR3 coding DNA: TGTGCCAGCAGTCTAAATCTTGGGCGGCGGGTCGGAAAAAACATTCAGTACTTC. Translated, it gives CASSLNLGRRVGKNIQYF.

In the case of this clone: The DNA is left out, because the CDR3 cannot be placed on it with certainty; the CDR3 is given as TCRdb lists it. The CDR3 is CASSEAVGQGSGFF. The rearrangement links TRBV6-1 to TRBJ1-1; TRBD1 is taken as the D call from the table, unchecked against the DNA. The CDR3 has 14 amino acids, counting both end residues. Germline V CDR1 and CDR2: MNHNS, SASEGT.

V usage is TRBV5-1 and J usage is TRBJ1-1; D unresolved. Germline-derived CDR1 and CDR2 are SGHRS and YFSETQ. This CDR3 spans 12 amino acids. V dropped 6 bases and J dropped 1 base, with 7 bases sitting between them. CDR3 residues: CASNQENTEAFF. The CDR3 DNA follows: TGCGCCAGCAATCAGGAGAACACTGAAGCTTTCTTT.

This chain uses TRBV7-8 with TRBJ2-1; D is uncertain. Trimming took 0 bases from V and 3 from J, leaving 9 bases between them. Per germline, CDR1 SGHVS and CDR2 FQNEAQ. The CDR3 spans 15 residues. As DNA, the CDR3 is TGTGCCAGCAGCTTAGCGAGATACAGCTACAATGAGCAGTTCTTC. As protein: CASSLARYSYNEQFF.